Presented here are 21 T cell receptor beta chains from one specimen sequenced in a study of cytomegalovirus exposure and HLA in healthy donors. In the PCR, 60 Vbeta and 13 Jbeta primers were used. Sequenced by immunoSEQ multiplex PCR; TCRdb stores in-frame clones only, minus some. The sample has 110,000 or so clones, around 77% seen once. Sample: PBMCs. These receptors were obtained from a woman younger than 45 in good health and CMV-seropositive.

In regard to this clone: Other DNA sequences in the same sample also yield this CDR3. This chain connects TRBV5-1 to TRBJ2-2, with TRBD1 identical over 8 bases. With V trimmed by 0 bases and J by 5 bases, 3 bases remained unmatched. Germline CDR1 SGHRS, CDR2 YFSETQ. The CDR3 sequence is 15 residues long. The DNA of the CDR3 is TGCGCCAGCAGCTTGGGGCAGGGGGCGACCGGGGAGCTGTTTTTT. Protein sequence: CASSLGQGATGELFF.

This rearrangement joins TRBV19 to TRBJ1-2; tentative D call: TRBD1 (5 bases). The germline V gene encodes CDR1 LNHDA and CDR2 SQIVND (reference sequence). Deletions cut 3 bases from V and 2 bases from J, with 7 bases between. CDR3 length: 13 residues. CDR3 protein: CASSMGGNYGYTF. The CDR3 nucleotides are TGTGCCAGTAGTATGGGGGGAAACTATGGCTACACCTTC. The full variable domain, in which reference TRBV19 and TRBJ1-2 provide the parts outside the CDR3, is DGGITQSPKYLFRKEGQNVTLSCEQNLNHDAMYWYRQDPGQGLRLIYYSQIVNDFQKGDIAEGYSVSREKKESFPLTVTSAQKNPTAFYLCASSMGGNYGYTFGSGTRLTVV.

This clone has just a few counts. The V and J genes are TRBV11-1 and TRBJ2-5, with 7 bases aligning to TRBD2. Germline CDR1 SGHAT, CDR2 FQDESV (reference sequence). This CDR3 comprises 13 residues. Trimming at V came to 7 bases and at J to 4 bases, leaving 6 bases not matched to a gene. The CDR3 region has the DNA TGTGCCAGCACCATACCGGGAGGAGAGACCCAGTACTTC. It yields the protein CASTIPGGETQYF.

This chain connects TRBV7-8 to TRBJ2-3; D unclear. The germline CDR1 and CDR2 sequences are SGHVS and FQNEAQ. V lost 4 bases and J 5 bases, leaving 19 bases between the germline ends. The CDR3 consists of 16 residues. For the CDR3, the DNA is TGTGCCAGCAGCTCATACCGGGTCCCCTCCGGAGATACGCAGTATTTT. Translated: CASSSYRVPSGDTQYF.

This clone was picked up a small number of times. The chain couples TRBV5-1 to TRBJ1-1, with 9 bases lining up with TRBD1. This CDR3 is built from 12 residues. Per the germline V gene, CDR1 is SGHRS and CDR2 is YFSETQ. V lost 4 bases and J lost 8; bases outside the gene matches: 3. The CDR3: CASSPGQGEAFF. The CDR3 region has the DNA TGCGCCAGCAGCCCTGGACAGGGGGAAGCTTTCTTT.

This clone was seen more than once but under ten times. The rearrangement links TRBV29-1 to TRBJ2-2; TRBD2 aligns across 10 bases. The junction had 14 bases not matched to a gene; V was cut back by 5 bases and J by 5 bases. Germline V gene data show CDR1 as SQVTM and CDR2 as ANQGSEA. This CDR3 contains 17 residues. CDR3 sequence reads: CSVRASGSGVRTGELFF. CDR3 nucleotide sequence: TGCAGCGTTAGGGCTAGCGGGAGCGGTGTGAGGACCGGGGAGCTGTTTTTT.

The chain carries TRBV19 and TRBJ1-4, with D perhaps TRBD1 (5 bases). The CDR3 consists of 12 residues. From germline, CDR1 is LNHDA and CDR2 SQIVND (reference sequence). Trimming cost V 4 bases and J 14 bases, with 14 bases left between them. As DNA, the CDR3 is TGTGCCAGTAGTAACAGGTACCGTGATCTGTTTTTT. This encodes CASSNRYRDLFF.

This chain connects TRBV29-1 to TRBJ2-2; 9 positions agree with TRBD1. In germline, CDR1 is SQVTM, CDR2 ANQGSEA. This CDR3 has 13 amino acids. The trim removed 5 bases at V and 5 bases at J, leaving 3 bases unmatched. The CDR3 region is CSVPGQGTGELFF. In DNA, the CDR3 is TGCAGCGTTCCGGGACAGGGAACCGGGGAGCTGTTTTTT.

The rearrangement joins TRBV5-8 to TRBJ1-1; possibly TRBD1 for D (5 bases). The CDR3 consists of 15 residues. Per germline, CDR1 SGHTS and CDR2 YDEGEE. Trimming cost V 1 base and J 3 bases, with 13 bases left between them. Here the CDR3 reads CASSLQGLGYTEAFF. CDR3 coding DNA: TGTGCCAGCAGCTTGCAGGGTTTGGGATACACTGAAGCTTTCTTT.

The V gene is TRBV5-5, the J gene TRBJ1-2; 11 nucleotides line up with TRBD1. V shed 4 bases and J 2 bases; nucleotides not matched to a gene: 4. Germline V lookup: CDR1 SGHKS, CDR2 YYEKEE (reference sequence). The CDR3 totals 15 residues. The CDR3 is CASSTRDRGNYGYTF. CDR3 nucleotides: TGTGCCAGCAGCACCCGGGACAGGGGGAACTATGGCTACACCTTC.

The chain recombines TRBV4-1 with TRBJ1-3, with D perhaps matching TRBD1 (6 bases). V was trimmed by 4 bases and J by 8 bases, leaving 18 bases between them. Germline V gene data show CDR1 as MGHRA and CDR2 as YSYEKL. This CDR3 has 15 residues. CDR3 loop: CASSRTGNQGHTIYF. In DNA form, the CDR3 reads TGCGCCAGCAGCCGAACAGGGAACCAGGGACACACCATATATTTT.

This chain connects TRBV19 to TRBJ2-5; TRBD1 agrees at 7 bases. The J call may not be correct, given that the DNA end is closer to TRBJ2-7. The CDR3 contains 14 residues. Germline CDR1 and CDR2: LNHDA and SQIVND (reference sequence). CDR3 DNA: TGTGCCAGTACACCGTACAGGGGATCCTACGAGCAGTACTTC. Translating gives CASTPYRGSYEQYF.

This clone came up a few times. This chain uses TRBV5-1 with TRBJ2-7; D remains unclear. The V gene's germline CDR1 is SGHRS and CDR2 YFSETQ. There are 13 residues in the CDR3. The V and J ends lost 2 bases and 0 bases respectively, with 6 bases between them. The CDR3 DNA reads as TGCGCCAGCAGCTTCGGGTTCTCCTACGAGCAGTACTTC. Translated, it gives CASSFGFSYEQYF.

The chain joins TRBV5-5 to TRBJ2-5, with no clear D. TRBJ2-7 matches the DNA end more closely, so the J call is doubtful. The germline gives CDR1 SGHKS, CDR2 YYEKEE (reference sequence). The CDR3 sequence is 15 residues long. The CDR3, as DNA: TGTGCCAGCAGCTTGGCACAGTCAAGCTCCTACGAGCAGTACTTC. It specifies CASSLAQSSSYEQYF.

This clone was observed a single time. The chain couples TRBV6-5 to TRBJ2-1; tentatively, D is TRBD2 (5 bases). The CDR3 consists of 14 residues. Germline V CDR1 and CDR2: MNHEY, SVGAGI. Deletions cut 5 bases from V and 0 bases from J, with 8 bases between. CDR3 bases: TGTGCCAGCAGTGGCCGGGGCTCCTACAATGAGCAGTTCTTC. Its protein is CASSGRGSYNEQFF.

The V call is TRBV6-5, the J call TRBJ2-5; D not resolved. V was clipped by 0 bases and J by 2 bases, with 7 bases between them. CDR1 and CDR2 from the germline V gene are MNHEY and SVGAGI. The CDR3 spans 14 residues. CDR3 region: CASSYSKQQETQYF. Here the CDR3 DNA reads TGTGCCAGCAGTTACTCGAAACAGCAAGAGACCCAGTACTTC.

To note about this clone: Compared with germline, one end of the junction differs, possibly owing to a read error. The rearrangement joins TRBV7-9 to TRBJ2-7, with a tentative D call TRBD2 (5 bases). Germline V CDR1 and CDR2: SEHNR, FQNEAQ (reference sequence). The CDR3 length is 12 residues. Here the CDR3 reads CSSSGDGYEQYF. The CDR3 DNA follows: TGTTCCAGCAGCGGAGACGGCTACGAGCAGTACTTC.

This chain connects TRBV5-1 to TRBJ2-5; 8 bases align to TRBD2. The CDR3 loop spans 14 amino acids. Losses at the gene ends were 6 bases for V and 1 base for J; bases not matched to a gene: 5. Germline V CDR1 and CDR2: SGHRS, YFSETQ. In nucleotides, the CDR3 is TGCGCCAGCAACCGAGCGGGAGCCCAAGAGACCCAGTACTTC. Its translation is CASNRAGAQETQYF.

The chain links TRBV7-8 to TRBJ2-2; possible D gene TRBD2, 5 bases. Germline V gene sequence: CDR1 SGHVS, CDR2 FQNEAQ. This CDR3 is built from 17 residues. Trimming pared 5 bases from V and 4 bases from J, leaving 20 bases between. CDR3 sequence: CASSPPASGIFTGELFF. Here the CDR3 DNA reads TGTGCCAGCAGCCCCCCTGCGTCGGGAATATTCACCGGGGAGCTGTTTTTT.

The CDR3 protein is CASSLAGGGTYNEQFF. The DNA of the CDR3 is TGCGCCAGCAGCTTGGCCGGGGGGGGGACCTACAATGAGCAGTTCTTC. V gene TRBV5-1 combines with J gene TRBJ2-1, with 8 bases fitting TRBD2. J gave up 2 bases and V 0 bases, and 4 bases lay outside the gene matches. This CDR3 comprises 16 residues. Germline CDR1 is SGHRS and CDR2 is YFSETQ.

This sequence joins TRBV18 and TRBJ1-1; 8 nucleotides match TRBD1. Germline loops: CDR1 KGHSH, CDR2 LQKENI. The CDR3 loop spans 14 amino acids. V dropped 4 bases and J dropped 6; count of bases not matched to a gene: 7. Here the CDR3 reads CASSRQGAGAEAFF. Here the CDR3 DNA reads TGTGCCAGCTCACGGCAGGGGGCTGGGGCTGAAGCTTTCTTT.